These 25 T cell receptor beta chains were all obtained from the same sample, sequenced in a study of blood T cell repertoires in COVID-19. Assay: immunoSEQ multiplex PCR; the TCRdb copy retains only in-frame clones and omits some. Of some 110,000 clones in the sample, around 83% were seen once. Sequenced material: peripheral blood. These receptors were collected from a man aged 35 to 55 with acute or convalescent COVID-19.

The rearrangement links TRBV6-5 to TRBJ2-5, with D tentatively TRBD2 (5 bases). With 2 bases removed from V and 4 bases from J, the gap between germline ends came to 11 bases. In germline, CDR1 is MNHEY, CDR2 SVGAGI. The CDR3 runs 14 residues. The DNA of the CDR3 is TGTGCCAGCAGTTACGCCGGAGGCGGAGAGACCCAGTACTTC. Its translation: CASSYAGGGETQYF.

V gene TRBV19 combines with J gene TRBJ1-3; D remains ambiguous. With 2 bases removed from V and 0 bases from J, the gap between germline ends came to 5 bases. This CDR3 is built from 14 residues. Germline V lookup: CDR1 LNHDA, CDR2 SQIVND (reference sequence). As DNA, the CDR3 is TGTGCCAGTAGTATATTCGGCTCTGGAAACACCATATATTTT. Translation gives CASSIFGSGNTIYF.

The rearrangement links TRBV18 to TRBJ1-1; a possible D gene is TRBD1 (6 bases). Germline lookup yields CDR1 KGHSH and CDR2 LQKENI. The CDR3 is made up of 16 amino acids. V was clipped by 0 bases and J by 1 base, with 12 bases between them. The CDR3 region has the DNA TGTGCCAGCTCACCACCCCAGGGGAGGGAGAACACTGAAGCTTTCTTT. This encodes CASSPPQGRENTEAFF.

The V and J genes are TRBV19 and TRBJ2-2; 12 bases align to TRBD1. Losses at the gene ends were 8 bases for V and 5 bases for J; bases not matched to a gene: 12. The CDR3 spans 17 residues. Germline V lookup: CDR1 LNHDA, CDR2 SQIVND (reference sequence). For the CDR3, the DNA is TGTGCCAGTGGGTTGGGGGACAGGGGGCGCCGGACCGGGGAGCTGTTTTTT. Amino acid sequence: CASGLGDRGRRTGELFF.

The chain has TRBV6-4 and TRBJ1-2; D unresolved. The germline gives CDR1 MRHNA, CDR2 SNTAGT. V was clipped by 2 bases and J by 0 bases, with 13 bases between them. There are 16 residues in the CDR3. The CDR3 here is CASSDPGEETNYGYTF. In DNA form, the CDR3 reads TGTGCCAGCAGTGACCCCGGGGAGGAAACTAACTATGGCTACACCTTC.

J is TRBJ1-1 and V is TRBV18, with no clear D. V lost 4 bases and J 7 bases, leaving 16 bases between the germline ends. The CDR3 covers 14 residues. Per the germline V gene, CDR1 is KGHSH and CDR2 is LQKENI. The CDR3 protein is CASSLKGGSGEAFF. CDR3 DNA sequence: TGTGCCAGCTCACTTAAAGGAGGTTCCGGTGAAGCTTTCTTT.

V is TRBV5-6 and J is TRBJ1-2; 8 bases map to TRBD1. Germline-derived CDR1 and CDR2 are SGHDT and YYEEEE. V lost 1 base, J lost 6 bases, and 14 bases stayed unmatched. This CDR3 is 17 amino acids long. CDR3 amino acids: CASSLTGGSSGQHGYTF. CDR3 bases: TGTGCCAGCAGCTTGACAGGGGGGTCCTCGGGACAACATGGCTACACCTTC.

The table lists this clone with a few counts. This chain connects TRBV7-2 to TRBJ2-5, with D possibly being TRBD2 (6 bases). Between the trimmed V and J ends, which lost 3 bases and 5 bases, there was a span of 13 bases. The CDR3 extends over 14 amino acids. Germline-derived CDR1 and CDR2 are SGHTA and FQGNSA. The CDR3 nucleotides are TGTGCCAGCAGCTTTGGCGGGACTCCGGAGACCCAGTACTTC. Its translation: CASSFGGTPETQYF.

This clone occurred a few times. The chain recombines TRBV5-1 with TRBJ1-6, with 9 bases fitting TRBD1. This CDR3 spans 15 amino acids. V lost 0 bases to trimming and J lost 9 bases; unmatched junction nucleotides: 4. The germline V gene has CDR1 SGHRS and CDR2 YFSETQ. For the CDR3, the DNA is TGCGCCAGCAGCTTGGAGGGGACAGGGACTTCACCCCTCCACTTT. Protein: CASSLEGTGTSPLHF. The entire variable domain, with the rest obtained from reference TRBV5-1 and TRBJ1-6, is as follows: KAGVTQTPRYLIKTRGQQVTLSCSPISGHRSVSWYQQTPGQGLQFLFEYFSETQRNKGNFPGRFSGRQFSNSRSEMNVSTLELGDSALYLCASSLEGTGTSPLHFGNGTRLTVT.

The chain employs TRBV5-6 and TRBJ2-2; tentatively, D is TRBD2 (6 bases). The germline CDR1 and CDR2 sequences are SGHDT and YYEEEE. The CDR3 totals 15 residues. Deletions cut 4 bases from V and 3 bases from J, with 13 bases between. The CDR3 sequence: CASSRVGEDTGELFF. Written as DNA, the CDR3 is TGTGCCAGCAGCCGCGTGGGGGAGGACACCGGGGAGCTGTTTTTT.

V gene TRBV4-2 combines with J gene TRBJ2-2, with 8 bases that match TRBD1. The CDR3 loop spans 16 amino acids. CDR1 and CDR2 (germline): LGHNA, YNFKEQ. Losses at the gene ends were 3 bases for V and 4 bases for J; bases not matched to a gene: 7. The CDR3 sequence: CASSQLTGVGTGELFF. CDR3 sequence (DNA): TGTGCCAGCAGCCAGCTGACAGGGGTAGGCACCGGGGAGCTGTTTTTT.

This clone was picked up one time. The CDR3 DNA sequence: TGCGCCAGCAGCCAAGCACCCGCGGGACAGGGGCTAGCGGGAGGGAGGGAGACCCAGTACTTC. It codes for CASSQAPAGQGLAGGRETQYF. The chain carries TRBV4-1 and TRBJ2-5; TRBD2 matches at 12 bases. Germline loops: CDR1 MGHRA, CDR2 YSYEKL. V shed 1 base and J 5 bases; nucleotides not matched to a gene: 20. The CDR3 runs to 21 residues.

CDR3 in amino acids: CASSLGGKGEKLFF. As DNA, the CDR3 is TGCGCCAGCAGCTTGGGCGGGAAGGGTGAAAAACTGTTTTTT. This chain links TRBV5-1 with TRBJ1-4; D gene uncertain. The CDR3 consists of 14 residues. Trimming took 0 bases from V and 7 from J, leaving 10 bases between them. Germline V gives CDR1 SGHRS, CDR2 YFSETQ.

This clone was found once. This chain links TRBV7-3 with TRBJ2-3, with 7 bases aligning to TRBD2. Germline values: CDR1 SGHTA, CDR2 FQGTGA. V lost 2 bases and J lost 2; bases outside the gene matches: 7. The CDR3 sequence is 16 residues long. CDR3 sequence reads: CASSLVVTSATDTQYF. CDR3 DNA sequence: TGTGCCAGCAGCTTAGTGGTCACTAGCGCCACAGATACGCAGTATTTT.

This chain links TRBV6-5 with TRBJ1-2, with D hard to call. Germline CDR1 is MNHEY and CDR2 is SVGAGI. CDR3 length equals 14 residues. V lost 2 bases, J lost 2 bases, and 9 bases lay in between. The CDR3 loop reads CASSYVGSNYGYTF. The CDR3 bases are TGTGCCAGCAGTTACGTCGGGTCAAACTATGGCTACACCTTC.

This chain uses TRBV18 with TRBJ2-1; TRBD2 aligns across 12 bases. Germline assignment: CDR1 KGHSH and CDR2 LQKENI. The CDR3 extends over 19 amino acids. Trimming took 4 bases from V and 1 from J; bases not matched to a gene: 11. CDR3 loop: CASSRSLTSGSPSYNEQFF. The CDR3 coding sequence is TGTGCCAGCTCACGATCATTGACTAGCGGGAGCCCATCCTACAATGAGCAGTTCTTC.

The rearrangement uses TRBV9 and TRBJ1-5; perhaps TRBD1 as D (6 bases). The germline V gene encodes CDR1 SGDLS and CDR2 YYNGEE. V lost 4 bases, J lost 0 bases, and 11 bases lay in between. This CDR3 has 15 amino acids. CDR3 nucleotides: TGTGCCAGCAGCCCCACAGGGTATAGCAATCAGCCCCAGCATTTT. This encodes CASSPTGYSNQPQHF.

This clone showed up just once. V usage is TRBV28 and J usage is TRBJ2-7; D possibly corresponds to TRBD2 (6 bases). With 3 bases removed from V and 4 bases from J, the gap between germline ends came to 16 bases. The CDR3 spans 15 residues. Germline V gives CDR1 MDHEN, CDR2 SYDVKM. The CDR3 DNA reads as TGTGCCAGCAGTTTTGGAGGCGGGGCTAAGTACGAGCAGTACTTC. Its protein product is CASSFGGGAKYEQYF.

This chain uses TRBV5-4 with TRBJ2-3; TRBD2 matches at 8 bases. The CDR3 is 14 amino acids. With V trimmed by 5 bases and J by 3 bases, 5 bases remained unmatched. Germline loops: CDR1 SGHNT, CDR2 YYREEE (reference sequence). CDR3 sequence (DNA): TGTGCCAGCAGGTTCGGGGGGGATACAGATACGCAGTATTTT. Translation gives CASRFGGDTDTQYF.

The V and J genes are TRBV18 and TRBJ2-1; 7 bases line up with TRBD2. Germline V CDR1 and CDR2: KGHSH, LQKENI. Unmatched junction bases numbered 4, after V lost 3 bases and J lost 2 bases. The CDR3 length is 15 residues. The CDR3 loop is CASSPLAVPYNEQFF. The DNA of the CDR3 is TGTGCCAGCTCACCTCTAGCGGTTCCCTACAATGAGCAGTTCTTC.

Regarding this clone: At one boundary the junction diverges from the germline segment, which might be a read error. CDR3 in DNA: TGTGCTAGCAGTTCAGCGGGAGGTGGAGAGACCCAGTACTTC. It encodes CASSSAGGGETQYF. The chain couples TRBV7-7 to TRBJ2-5; 9 bases map to TRBD2. The CDR3 has 14 residues. CDR1 is SSHAT, CDR2 FNYEAQ, per germline (reference sequence). The variable domain in full, completed from reference TRBV7-7 and TRBJ2-5, reads GAGVSQSPRYKVTKRGQDVTLRCDPISSHATLYWYQQALGQGPEFLTYFNYEAQPDKSGLPSDRFSAERPEGSISTLTIQRTEQRDSAMYRCASSSAGGGETQYFGPGTRLLVL.

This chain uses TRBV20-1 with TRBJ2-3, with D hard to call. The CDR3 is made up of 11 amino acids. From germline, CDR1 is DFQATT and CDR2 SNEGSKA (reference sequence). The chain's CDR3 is CRPYSPDTQYF. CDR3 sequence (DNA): TGCAGACCGTACAGCCCAGATACGCAGTATTTT.

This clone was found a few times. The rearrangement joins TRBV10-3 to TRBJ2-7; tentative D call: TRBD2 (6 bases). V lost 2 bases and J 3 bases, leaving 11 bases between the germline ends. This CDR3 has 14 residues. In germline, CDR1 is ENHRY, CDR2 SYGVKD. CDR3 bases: TGTGCCATCAGTGAGGGGGGGAAGATCTACGAGCAGTACTTC. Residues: CAISEGGKIYEQYF.

CDR3 amino acids: CATSDPASGAHNEQFF. The CDR3 nucleotides are TGTGCCACCAGTGACCCCGCTAGCGGGGCCCACAATGAGCAGTTCTTC. The chain combines TRBV24-1 with TRBJ2-1; 9 nucleotides align to TRBD2. Looked up from germline, CDR1 is KGHDR and CDR2 is SFDVKD. This CDR3 is built from 16 residues. V was clipped by 4 bases and J by 5 bases; unmatched bases: 8.

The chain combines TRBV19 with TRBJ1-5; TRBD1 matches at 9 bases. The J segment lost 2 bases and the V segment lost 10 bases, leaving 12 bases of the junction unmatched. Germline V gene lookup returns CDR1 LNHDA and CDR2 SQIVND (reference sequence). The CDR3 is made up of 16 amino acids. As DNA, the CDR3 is TGTGCCACTCGGGGGATGGGACAGGGAGGCAATCAGCCCCAGCATTTT. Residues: CATRGMGQGGNQPQHF.